This T cell receptor beta chain was retrieved from a study of identical twins. Study-level findings and limits: These conclusions were based on statistical analysis (cross-sectional, not following the same donors). Possibly, invariant MAIT and iNKT cells partly confounded zero-insertion analyses. Fewer insertions marked abundant cord blood beta clonotypes; young adult naive trended weakly, memory not at all. Models, which agreed with sharing between unrelated individuals, nonetheless underestimated the out-of-frame TCR alpha sharing seen in monozygotic twins.

Only a few counts were recorded for this clonotype. The antigen remains unidentified. Looked up from germline, CDR1 is LNHNV and CDR2 is YYDKDF (reference sequence). Germline trimming cut 5 bases from V and 4 bases from J; bases unmatched to any gene: 14. This CDR3 contains 17 residues. TCRdb re-called the 5' RACE reads through MiXCR, storing one row per CDR3 protein. The table has some 630,000 distinct CDR3 sequences, just over 7% seen once. The sample also formed part of further work on yellow fever vaccine responses in identical twins.

V gene TRBV15 combines with J gene TRBJ2-1, with 7 bases fitting TRBD1. Sequencing was performed on PBMCs. The TCR sequence derives from a woman aged 18-29 years in good health. This chain's CDR3 is CATSAIWGTETYNEQFF. The CDR3 DNA reads TGTGCCACCAGCGCGATCTGGGGGACAGAGACTTACAATGAGCAGTTCTTC.